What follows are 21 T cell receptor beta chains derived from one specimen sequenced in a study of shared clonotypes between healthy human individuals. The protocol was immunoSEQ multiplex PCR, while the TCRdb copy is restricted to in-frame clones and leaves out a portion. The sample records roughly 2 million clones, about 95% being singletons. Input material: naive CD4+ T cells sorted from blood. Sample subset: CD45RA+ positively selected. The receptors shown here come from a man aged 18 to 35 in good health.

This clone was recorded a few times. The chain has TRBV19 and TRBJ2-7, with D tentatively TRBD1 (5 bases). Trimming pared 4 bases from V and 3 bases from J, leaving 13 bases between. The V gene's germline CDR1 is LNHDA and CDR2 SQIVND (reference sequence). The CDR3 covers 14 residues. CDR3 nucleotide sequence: TGTGCCAGTAGTAGACAGTCAGGGCTCTACGAGCAGTACTTC. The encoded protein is CASSRQSGLYEQYF.

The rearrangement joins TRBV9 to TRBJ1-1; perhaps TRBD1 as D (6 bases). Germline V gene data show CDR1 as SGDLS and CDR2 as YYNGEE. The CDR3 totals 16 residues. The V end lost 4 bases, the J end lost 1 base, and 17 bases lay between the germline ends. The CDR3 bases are TGTGCCAGCAGCTCCCCTTCCCCGGGGGCGAACACTGAAGCTTTCTTT. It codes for CASSSPSPGANTEAFF.

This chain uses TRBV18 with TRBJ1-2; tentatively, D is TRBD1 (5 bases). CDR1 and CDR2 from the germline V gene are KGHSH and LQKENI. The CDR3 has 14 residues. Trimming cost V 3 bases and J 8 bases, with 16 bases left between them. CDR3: CASSPRGDHGGYTF. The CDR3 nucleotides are TGTGCCAGCTCACCCCGGGGGGACCACGGGGGCTACACCTTC. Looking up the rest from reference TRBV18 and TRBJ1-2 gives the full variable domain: NAGVMQNPRHLVRRRGQEARLRCSPMKGHSHVYWYRQLPEEGLKFMVYLQKENIIDESGMPKERFSAEFPKEGPSILRIQQVVRGDSAAYFCASSPRGDHGGYTFGSGTRLTVV.

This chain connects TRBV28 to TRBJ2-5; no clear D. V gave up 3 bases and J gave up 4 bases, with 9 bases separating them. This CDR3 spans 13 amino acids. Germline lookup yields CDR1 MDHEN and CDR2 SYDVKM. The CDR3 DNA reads TGTGCCAGCAGTTTTTTACCCCCAGAGACCCAGTACTTC. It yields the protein CASSFLPPETQYF.

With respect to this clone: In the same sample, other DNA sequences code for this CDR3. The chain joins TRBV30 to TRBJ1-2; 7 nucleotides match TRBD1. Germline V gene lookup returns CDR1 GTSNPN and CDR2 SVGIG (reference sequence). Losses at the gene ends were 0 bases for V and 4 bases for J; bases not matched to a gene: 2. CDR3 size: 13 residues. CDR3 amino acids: CAWSVQGSYGYTF. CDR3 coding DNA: TGTGCCTGGAGTGTACAGGGGTCCTATGGCTACACCTTC.

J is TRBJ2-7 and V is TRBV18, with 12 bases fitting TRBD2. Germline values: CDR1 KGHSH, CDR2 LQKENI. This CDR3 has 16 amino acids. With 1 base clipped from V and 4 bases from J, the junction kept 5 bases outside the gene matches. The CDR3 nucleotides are TGTGCCAGCTCACCACGGGCTAGCGGGGGGGTTTACGAGCAGTACTTC. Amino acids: CASSPRASGGVYEQYF.

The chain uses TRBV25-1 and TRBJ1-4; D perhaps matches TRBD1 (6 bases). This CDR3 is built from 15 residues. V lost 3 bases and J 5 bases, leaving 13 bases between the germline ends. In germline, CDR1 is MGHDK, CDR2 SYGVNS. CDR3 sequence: CASSDHRVGNEKLFF. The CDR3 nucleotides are TGTGCCAGCAGTGATCACAGGGTCGGGAATGAAAAACTGTTTTTT.

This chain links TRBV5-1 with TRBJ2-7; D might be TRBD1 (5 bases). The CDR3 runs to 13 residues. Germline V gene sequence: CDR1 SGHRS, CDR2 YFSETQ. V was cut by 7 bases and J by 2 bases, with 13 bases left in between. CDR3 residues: CASGRTGTYEQYF. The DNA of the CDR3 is TGCGCCAGCGGCCGTACAGGAACCTACGAGCAGTACTTC.

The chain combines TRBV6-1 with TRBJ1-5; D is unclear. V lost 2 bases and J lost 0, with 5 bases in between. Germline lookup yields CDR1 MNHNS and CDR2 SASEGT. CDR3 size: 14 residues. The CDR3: CASSELDSNQPQHF. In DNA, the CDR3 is TGTGCCAGCAGTGAATTGGATAGCAATCAGCCCCAGCATTTT.

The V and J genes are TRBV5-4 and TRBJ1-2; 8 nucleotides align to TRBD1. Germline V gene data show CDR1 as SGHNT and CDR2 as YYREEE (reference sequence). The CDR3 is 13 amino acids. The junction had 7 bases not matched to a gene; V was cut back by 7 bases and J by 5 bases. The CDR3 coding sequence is TGTGCCAGCGGAGAAGACAGGGGTTATGGCTACACCTTC. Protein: CASGEDRGYGYTF. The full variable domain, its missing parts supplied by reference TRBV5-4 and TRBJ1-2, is ETGVTQSPTHLIKTRGQQVTLRCSSQSGHNTVSWYQQALGQGPQFIFQYYREEENGRGNFPPRFSGLQFPNYSSELNVNALELDDSALYLCASGEDRGYGYTFGSGTRLTVV.

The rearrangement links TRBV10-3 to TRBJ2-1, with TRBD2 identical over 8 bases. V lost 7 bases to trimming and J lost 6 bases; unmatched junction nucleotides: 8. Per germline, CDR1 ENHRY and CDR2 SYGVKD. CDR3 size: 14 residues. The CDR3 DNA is TGTGCCATCAATGGCGGGACTAGTTTCAATGAGCAGTTCTTC. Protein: CAINGGTSFNEQFF.

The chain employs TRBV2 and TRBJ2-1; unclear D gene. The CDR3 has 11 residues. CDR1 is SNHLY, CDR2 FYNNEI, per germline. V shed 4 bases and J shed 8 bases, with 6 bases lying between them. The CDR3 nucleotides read TGTGCCAGCAGTGGTTCCCATGAGCAGTTCTTC. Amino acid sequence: CASSGSHEQFF.

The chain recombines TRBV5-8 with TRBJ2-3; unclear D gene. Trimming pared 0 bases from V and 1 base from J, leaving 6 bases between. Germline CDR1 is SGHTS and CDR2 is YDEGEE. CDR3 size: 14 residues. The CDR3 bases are TGTGCCAGCAGCTTGGGTAGGCGCACAGATACGCAGTATTTT. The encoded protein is CASSLGRRTDTQYF.

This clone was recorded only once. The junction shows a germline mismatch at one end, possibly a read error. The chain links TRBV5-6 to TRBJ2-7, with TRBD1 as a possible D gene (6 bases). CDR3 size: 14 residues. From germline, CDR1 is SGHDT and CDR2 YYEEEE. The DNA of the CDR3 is TGTGCCAGCAGCTTGGTGGGACAACACCTACGATGGGCATTC. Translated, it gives CASSLVGQHLRWAF.

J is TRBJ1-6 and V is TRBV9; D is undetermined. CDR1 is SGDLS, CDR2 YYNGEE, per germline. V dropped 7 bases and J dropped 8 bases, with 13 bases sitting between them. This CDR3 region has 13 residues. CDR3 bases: TGTGCCAGCGGCGATTATCAGGATTCACCCCTCCACTTT. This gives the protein CASGDYQDSPLHF.

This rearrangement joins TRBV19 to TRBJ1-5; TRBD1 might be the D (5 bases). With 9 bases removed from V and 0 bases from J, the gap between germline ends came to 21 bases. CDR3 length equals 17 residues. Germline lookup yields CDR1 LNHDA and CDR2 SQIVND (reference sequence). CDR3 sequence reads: CASNGTPGHNSNQPQHF. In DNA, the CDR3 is TGTGCCAGCAACGGGACGCCAGGACATAATAGCAATCAGCCCCAGCATTTT.

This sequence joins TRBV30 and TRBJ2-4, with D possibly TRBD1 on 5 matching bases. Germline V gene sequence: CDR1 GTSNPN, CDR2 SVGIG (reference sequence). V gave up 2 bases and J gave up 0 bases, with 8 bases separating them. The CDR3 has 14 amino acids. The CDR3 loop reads CAWSRGPAKNIQYF. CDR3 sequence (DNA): TGTGCCTGGAGTAGGGGTCCAGCCAAAAACATTCAGTACTTC. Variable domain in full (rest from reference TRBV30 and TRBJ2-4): SQTIHQWPATLVQPVGSPLSLECTVEGTSNPNLYWYRQAAGRGLQLLFYSVGIGQISSEVPQNLSASRPQDRQFILSSKKLLLSDSGFYLCAWSRGPAKNIQYFGAGTRLSVL.

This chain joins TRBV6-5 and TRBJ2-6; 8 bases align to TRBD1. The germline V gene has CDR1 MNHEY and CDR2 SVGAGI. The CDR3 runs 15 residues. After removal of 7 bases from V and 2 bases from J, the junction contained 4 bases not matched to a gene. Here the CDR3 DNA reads TGTGCCAGCACCCAGGACAGGGCTGGGGCCAACGTCCTGACTTTC. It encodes CASTQDRAGANVLTF.

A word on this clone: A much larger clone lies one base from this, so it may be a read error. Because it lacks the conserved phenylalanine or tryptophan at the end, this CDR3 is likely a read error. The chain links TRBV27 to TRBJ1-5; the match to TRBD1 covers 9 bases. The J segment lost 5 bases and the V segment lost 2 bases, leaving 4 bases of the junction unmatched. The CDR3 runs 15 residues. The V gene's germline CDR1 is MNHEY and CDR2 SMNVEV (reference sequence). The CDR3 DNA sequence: TGTGCCAGCAGTTTAACAGGGGGCCGGTATCAGCCCCAGCATTAT. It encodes CASSLTGGRYQPQHY.

CDR3 in amino acids: CASSYLRTGTSYEQYF. CDR3 nucleotides: TGTGCCAGCAGTTACCTAAGGACAGGGACCTCCTACGAGCAGTACTTC. The chain couples TRBV6-6 to TRBJ2-7; 8 positions agree with TRBD1. Germline CDR1 is MNHNY and CDR2 is SVGAGI (reference sequence). This CDR3 spans 16 amino acids. V lost 2 bases, J lost 0 bases, and 6 bases stayed unmatched.

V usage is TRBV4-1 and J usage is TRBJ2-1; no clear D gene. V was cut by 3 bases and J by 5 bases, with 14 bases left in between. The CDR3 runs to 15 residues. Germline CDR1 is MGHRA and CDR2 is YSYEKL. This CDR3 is CASSHLVSRHNEQFF. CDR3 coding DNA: TGCGCCAGCAGCCACCTCGTATCCAGGCACAATGAGCAGTTCTTC.